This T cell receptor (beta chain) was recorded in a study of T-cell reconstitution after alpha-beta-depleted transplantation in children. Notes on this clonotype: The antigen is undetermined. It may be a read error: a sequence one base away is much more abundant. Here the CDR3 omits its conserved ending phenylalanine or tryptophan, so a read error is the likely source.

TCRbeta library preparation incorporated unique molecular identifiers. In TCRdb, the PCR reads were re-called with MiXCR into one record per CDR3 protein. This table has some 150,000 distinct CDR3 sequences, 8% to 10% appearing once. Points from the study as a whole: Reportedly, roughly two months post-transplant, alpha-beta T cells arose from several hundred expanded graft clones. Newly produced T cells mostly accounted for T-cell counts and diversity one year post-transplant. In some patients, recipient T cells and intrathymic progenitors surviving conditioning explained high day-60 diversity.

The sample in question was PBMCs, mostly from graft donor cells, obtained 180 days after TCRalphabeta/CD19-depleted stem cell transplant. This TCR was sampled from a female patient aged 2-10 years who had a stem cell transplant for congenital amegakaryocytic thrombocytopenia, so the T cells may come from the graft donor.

Written as DNA, the CDR3 is TGTGCCAGCAGTTTAATGGGACTCTACTACGAGCAGTACTCC. Its translation is CASSLMGLYYEQYS. The genes are TRBV28 and TRBJ2-7; the D gene is possibly TRBD2 (6 bases). In germline, CDR1 is MDHEN, CDR2 SYDVKM. V lost 2 bases, J lost 3 bases, and 11 bases lay in between. This CDR3 has 14 residues.